Listed here is a single TCR beta chain. The record originates from a study of blood T cell repertoires in COVID-19. As for the study in general: Samples of COVID-19 (acute and convalescent) were obtained from the United States, Italy and Spain. T cells, B-cell-depleted T cells, or PBMCs supplied cDNA or gDNA.

Per the original data handling: Reference gene primer amplification in the assay estimated nucleated cell counts. Some clones are missing from TCRdb's copy, which holds only in-frame ones; the method was immunoSEQ multiplex PCR. That table gives V, J and clone size, and the DNA gave D and trimming. The sample contains some 51,000 clones, 70% to 90% of which appear only once. From germline, CDR1 is LGHNT and CDR2 FRNRAP. V lost 5 bases and J 4 bases, leaving 17 bases between the germline ends. The CDR3 is made up of 16 amino acids. V and J are TRBV12-5 and TRBJ2-2, with D perhaps matching TRBD2 (6 bases). The receptor's source is a man between 45 and 60 years old with active COVID-19. Sequencing was carried out using peripheral blood. The CDR3 region has the DNA TGTGCTAGTGGTCCGCCGGGGGTCCCCCGCACCGGGGAGCTGTTTTTT. Its translation is CASGPPGVPRTGELFF.